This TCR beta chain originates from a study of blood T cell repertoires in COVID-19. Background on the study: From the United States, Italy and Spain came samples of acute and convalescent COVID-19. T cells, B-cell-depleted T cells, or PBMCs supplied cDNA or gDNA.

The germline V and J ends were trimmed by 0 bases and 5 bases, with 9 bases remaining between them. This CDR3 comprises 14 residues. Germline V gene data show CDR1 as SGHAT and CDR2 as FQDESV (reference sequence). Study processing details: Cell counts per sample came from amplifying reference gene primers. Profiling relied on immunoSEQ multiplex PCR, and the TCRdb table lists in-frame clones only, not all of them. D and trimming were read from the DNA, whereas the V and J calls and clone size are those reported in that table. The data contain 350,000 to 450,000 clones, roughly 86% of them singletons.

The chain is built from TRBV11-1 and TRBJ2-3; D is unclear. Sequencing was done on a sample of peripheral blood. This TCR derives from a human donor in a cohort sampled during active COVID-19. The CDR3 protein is CASSLASRKDTQYF. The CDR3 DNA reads TGTGCCAGCAGCTTAGCCTCGCGAAAAGATACGCAGTATTTT.